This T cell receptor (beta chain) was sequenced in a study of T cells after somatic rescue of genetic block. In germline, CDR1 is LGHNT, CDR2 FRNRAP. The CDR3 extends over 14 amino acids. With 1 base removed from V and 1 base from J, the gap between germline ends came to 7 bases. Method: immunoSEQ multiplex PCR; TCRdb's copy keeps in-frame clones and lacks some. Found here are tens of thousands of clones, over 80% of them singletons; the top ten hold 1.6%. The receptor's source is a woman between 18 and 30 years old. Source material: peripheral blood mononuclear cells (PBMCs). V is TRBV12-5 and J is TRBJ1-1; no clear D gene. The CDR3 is CASGLAEANTEAFF. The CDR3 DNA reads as TGTGCTAGTGGTTTGGCGGAGGCGAACACTGAAGCTTTCTTT.